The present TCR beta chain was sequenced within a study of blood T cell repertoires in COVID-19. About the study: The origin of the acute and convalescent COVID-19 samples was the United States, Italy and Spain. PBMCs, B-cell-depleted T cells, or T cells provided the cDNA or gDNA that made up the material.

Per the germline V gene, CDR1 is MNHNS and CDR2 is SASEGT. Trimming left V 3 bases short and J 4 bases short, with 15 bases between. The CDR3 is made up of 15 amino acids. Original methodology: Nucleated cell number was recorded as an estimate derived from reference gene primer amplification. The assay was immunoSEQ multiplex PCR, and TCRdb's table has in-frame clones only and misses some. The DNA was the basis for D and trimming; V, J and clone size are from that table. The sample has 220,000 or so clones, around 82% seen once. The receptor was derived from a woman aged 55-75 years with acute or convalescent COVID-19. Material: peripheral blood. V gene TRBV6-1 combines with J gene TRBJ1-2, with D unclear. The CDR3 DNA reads TGTGCCAGCAGTGAGAGGAAGAGGAGCGCCTATGGCTACACCTTC. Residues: CASSERKRSAYGYTF.